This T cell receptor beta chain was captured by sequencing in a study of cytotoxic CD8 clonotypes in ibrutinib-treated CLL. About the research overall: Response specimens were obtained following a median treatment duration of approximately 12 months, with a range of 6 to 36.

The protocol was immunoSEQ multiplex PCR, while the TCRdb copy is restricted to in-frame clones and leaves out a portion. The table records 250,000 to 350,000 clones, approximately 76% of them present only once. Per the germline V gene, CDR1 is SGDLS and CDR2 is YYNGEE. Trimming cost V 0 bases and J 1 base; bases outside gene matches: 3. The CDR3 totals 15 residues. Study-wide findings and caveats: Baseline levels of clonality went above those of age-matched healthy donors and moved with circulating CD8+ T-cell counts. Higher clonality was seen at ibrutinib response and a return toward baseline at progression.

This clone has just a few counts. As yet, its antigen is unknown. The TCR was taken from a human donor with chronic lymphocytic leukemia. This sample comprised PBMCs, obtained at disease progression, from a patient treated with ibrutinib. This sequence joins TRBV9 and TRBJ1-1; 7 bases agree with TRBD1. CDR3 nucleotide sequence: TGTGCCAGCAGCGTAGTGGGGACAGAGAACACTGAAGCTTTCTTT. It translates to CASSVVGTENTEAFF.